These 3 T cell receptor beta chains share one sample of origin, sequenced in a study of cytomegalovirus exposure and HLA in healthy donors. The table came from immunoSEQ multiplex PCR; TCRdb's copy has only in-frame clones and leaves some out. The table includes roughly 330,000 clones, about 85% detected once. What was sequenced was PBMCs. These receptors were taken from a woman in her 30s in good health and CMV-seropositive.

The sample holds a few counts of this clone. DNA of the CDR3: TGTGCCAGCAGCCTGACCGGGGACAGGAGCAATCAGCCCCAGCATTTT. Encoded protein: CASSLTGDRSNQPQHF. V gene TRBV9 combines with J gene TRBJ1-5; the match to TRBD1 covers 8 bases. CDR1 is SGDLS and CDR2 is YYNGEE in the germline V gene. Unmatched junction bases numbered 7, after V lost 4 bases and J lost 1 base. CDR3 length equals 16 residues. Complete variable domain (other parts from reference TRBV9 and TRBJ1-5): DSGVTQTPKHLITATGQRVTLRCSPRSGDLSVYWYQQSLDQGLQFLIQYYNGEERAKGNILERFSAQQFPDLHSELNLSSLELGDSALYFCASSLTGDRSNQPQHFGDGTRLSIL.

CDR3 coding DNA: TGTGCCAGCAGCTATGATGGGGACAATCTTACACAAGAGACCCAGTACTTC. Protein: CASSYDGDNLTQETQYF. The J gene is TRBJ2-5, the V gene TRBV5-6; a weak D match, TRBD1 (6 bases). Germline V gives CDR1 SGHDT, CDR2 YYEEEE. This CDR3 is 17 amino acids long. Deletions cut 3 bases from V and 2 bases from J, with 20 bases between. Looking up the rest from reference TRBV5-6 and TRBJ2-5 gives the full variable domain: DAGVTQSPTHLIKTRGQQVTLRCSPKSGHDTVSWYQQALGQGPQFIFQYYEEEERQRGNFPDRFSGHQFPNYSSELNVNALLLGDSALYLCASSYDGDNLTQETQYFGPGTRLLVL.

This clone was seen a single time. The chain joins TRBV5-6 to TRBJ2-5, with a weak D call TRBD1 (5 bases). The V gene lost 0 bases and the J gene lost 4 bases, with 13 bases spanning the gap. Germline loops: CDR1 SGHDT, CDR2 YYEEEE. This CDR3 is 15 amino acids long. The CDR3 region is CASSLGQGTGETQYF. For the CDR3, the DNA is TGTGCCAGCAGCTTGGGGCAGGGTACGGGAGAGACCCAGTACTTC. Full variable domain (missing parts from reference TRBV5-6 and TRBJ2-5): DAGVTQSPTHLIKTRGQQVTLRCSPKSGHDTVSWYQQALGQGPQFIFQYYEEEERQRGNFPDRFSGHQFPNYSSELNVNALLLGDSALYLCASSLGQGTGETQYFGPGTRLLVL.